A selection of T cell receptor beta chains follows, all from one sample in a study of cytomegalovirus exposure and HLA in healthy donors. TCRdb's table, derived via immunoSEQ multiplex PCR, lists solely in-frame clones and lacks some. The sample contains 170,000 or so clones, 75% to 90% of which appear only once. The sample taken for sequencing was PBMCs. These receptors were obtained from a woman under 30 in good health and CMV-seronegative. Both conserved end residues are part of each CDR3. The D gene is left open where the match is weak. Expanded clones get a size class; other rows say once, few or many, or leave the size out.

D: TRBD1; V: TRBV7-2; J: TRBJ2-2; size: NA; DNA: TGTGCCAGCAGCCTACAGGGGGCGAACACCGGGGAGCTGTTTTTT; CDR3: CASSLQGANTGELFF
D: NA; V: TRBV9; J: TRBJ2-1; size: NA; DNA: TGTGCCAGCAGCGCGAGTTTCTCCTACAATGAGCAGTTCTTC; CDR3: CASSASFSYNEQFF
D: TRBD2; V: TRBV29-1; J: TRBJ2-3; size: NA; DNA: TGCAGCGTAACCGGGACTACGCGGGATGCGCAGTATTTT; CDR3: CSVTGTTRDAQYF
D: TRBD1; V: TRBV7-9; J: TRBJ1-6; size: NA; DNA: TGTGCCAGCAGCCCTCCGGGACAGGGGATTCATTCACCCCTCCACTTT; CDR3: CASSPPGQGIHSPLHF
D: NA; V: TRBV6-1; J: TRBJ1-1; size: NA; DNA: TGTGCCTGCGGGGATACTGAAGCTTTCTTT; CDR3: CACGDTEAFF
D: TRBD1; V: TRBV25-1; J: TRBJ2-2; size: NA; DNA: TGTGCCAGCAACGACAGGGAAGAGGTCACCGGGGAGCTGTTTTTT; CDR3: CASNDREEVTGELFF
D: NA; V: TRBV18; J: TRBJ1-5; size: NA; DNA: TGTGCCAGCTCTCAGGGGACCCATAGCAATCAGCCCCAGCATTTT; CDR3: CASSQGTHSNQPQHF
D: NA; V: TRBV7-2; J: TRBJ1-6; size: NA; DNA: TGTGCCAGCAGCTTAGGAGGGTTTAATTCACCCCTCCACTTT; CDR3: CASSLGGFNSPLHF
D: TRBD1; V: TRBV7-8; J: TRBJ2-1; size: NA; DNA: TGTGCCAGCAGCCCTGGACAGGGGATTAATGAGCAGTTCTTC; CDR3: CASSPGQGINEQFF
D: TRBD2; V: TRBV5-1; J: TRBJ2-3; size: NA; DNA: TGCGCCAGCAGCTTGCGGACTAGCGGGGGGTCCACGGTAACAGATACGCAGTATTTT; CDR3: CASSLRTSGGSTVTDTQYF
D: TRBD1; V: TRBV28; J: TRBJ1-2; size: NA; DNA: TGTGCCAGCAGTCCGACAGGGGATGGGGGCTATGGCTACACCTTC; CDR3: CASSPTGDGGYGYTF
D: NA; V: TRBV7-6; J: TRBJ1-4; size: NA; DNA: TGTGCCAGCAGCTTTCAGGGTAGTGCTAATGAAAAACTGTTTTTT; CDR3: CASSFQGSANEKLFF
D: TRBD2; V: TRBV7-2; J: TRBJ2-2; size: NA; DNA: TGTGCCAGCAGCTTTCAGGCTAGCGGCACCGGGGAGCTGTTTTTT; CDR3: CASSFQASGTGELFF
D: NA; V: TRBV4-1; J: TRBJ2-7; size: NA; DNA: TGCGCCAGCAGCCAAGATGAGAGGGTATGGTCCTACGAGCAGTACTTC; CDR3: CASSQDERVWSYEQYF
D: NA; V: TRBV7-6; J: TRBJ2-1; size: NA; DNA: TGTGCCAGCAGCTCACTAGGCTCTGAGCAGTTCTTC; CDR3: CASSSLGSEQFF
D: NA; V: TRBV19; J: TRBJ2-3; size: NA; DNA: TGTGCCAGTAGTATTCTAGCGCCAGGCAGCACAGATACGCAGTATTTT; CDR3: CASSILAPGSTDTQYF
D: TRBD1; V: TRBV27; J: TRBJ1-1; size: NA; DNA: TGTGCCAGCAGTTACTCCGGGACAGGGGGTAGTGAAGCTTTCTTT; CDR3: CASSYSGTGGSEAFF
D: NA; V: TRBV30; J: TRBJ2-7; size: NA; DNA: TGTTGTCAGCGGACGGTCTCCTACGAGCAGTACTTC; CDR3: CCQRTVSYEQYF
D: NA; V: TRBV9; J: TRBJ1-2; size: NA; DNA: TGTGCCAGCAATTCGGCAGGGATGGACTATGGCTACACCTTC; CDR3: CASNSAGMDYGYTF
D: TRBD2; V: TRBV5-1; J: TRBJ2-7; size: NA; DNA: TGCGCCAGCAGCCTCGAACAGCGGGGGGGGTACGAGCAGTACTTC; CDR3: CASSLEQRGGYEQYF
D: NA; V: TRBV25-1; J: TRBJ1-4; size: NA; DNA: TGTGCCAGCAGTCACATAACAACTAATGAAAAACTGTTTTTT; CDR3: CASSHITTNEKLFF
D: NA; V: TRBV6-1; J: TRBJ1-1; size: NA; DNA: TGTGCCAGCAGTACCCTCGGGGGGGGGACTGAAGCTTTCTTT; CDR3: CASSTLGGGTEAFF
D: NA; V: TRBV6-6; J: TRBJ1-2; size: NA; DNA: TGTGCCAGCAGTTTTACCGAAGGGGACTATGGCTACACCTTC; CDR3: CASSFTEGDYGYTF
D: NA; V: TRBV6-6; J: TRBJ2-1; size: NA; DNA: TGTGCCAGCAGTGCTAACGATGAGCAGTTCTTC; CDR3: CASSANDEQFF
D: NA; V: TRBV18; J: TRBJ1-1; size: once; DNA: TGTGCCAGCTCACCACGGGGAGGGGAAGTGTCCACTGAAGCTTTCTTT; CDR3: CASSPRGGEVSTEAFF